This T cell receptor beta chain comes out of a study of blood T cell repertoires in COVID-19. The repertoire was sequenced with immunoSEQ multiplex PCR; TCRdb's copy has only in-frame clones and lacks some. The table lists 86,000 or so clones, around nine tenths of them singletons, with approximately 5% in the top ten. The CDR3 extends over 13 amino acids. The germline V and J ends were trimmed by 5 bases and 7 bases, with 12 bases remaining between them. Germline values: CDR1 SGHTA, CDR2 FQGNSA. This chain connects TRBV7-2 to TRBJ2-1; D is perhaps TRBD2 (6 bases). The sample comprised peripheral blood. The receptor was derived from a man aged 50 to 60 with active or convalescent COVID-19. CDR3 nucleotide sequence: TGTGCCAGCAGCCTTTGGGGGGAGAATGAGCAGTTCTTC. Translated: CASSLWGENEQFF.